This record concerns one T cell receptor (beta chain) sequence. Trimming left V 2 bases short and J 2 bases short, with 10 bases between. This CDR3 region has 15 residues. In germline, CDR1 is SNHLY, CDR2 FYNNEI. This record belongs to a study of T cell changes during pregnancy in multiple sclerosis. The protocol was immunoSEQ multiplex PCR, while the TCRdb copy is restricted to in-frame clones and leaves out a portion. The repertoire holds tens of thousands of clones, with over 90% as singletons. The sequencing here drew on peripheral blood, taken after pregnancy. This sequence originates from a female donor with multiple sclerosis, enrolled in a pregnancy study. V is TRBV2 and J is TRBJ2-4; weak D call: TRBD2 (6 bases). CDR3 loop: CASSEWGDSKNIQYF. The CDR3 DNA reads as TGTGCCAGCAGTGAATGGGGGGACTCCAAAAACATTCAGTACTTC.